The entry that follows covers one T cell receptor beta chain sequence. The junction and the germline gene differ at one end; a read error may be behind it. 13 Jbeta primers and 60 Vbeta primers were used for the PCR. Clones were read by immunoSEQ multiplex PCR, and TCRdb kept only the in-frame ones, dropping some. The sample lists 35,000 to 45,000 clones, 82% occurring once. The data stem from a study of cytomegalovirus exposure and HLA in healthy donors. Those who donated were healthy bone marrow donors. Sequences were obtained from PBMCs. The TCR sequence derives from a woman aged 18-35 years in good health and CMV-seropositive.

CDR3 sequence (DNA): TGTGCTAGCAGCCTAGCGGGGGGGAGCACAGATACGCAGTATTTT. Its protein product is CASSLAGGSTDTQYF. The chain employs TRBV7-7 and TRBJ2-3, with 12 bases aligning to TRBD2. CDR1 is SSHAT and CDR2 is FNYEAQ in the germline V gene (reference sequence). CDR3 length equals 15 residues.